This T cell receptor (beta chain) was captured by sequencing in a study of technical replicates of blood from several donors. Per the germline V gene, CDR1 is MDHEN and CDR2 is SYDVKM. The CDR3 is 13 amino acids. The V end was cut by 6 bases, the J end by 0 bases, with 6 bases between. This clone appeared once. Sequencing was performed with immunoSEQ multiplex PCR; in TCRdb, only in-frame clones are kept and a portion is missing. The top ten clones hold more than 0.15% of a sample with roughly 81,000 clones, 95% to 98% of them seen once. This rearrangement joins TRBV28 to TRBJ2-4; D is unresolved. The sequenced sample consisted of T cells isolated from PBMCs. This TCR was recovered from a human donor in good health. This CDR3 is CASRLPAKNIQYF. CDR3 nucleotide sequence: TGTGCCAGCAGACTGCCAGCCAAAAACATTCAGTACTTC.